The 9 T cell receptor beta chains presented below share a single source sample, sequenced in a study of T cell repertoires in cytomegalovirus infection. MiXCR was run by TCRdb on the reads, yielding one entry per CDR3 protein. The sample lists roughly 320,000 distinct CDR3 sequences, around 9.1% occurring once. What was sequenced was PBMCs. These receptor sequences come from a human donor in good health (CMV status not recorded). Some clones in this sample may be carry-over from other donors' samples.

This clonotype was observed many times. The chain uses TRBV12-3 or TRBV12-4 and TRBJ1-5, with a possible D match to TRBD1 (5 bases). V was shortened by 4 bases and J by 3 bases, with 19 bases between the two germline ends. The CDR3 spans 17 residues. Here the CDR3 reads CASSSDQGDRDNQPQHF. Here the CDR3 DNA reads TGTGCCAGCAGTTCCGATCAAGGGGATAGGGACAATCAGCCCCAGCATTTT.

This clonotype was picked up a small number of times. The chain joins TRBV20-1 to TRBJ2-2; the match to TRBD2 covers 11 bases. The V gene end was trimmed by 3 bases and the J gene end by 2 bases; junction bases not matched to a gene: 14. CDR3 length equals 19 residues. Germline V lookup: CDR1 DFQATT, CDR2 SNEGSKA (reference sequence). The CDR3 sequence is CSASSYLAGGSRNTGELFF. CDR3 bases: TGCAGTGCTAGCTCCTACCTAGCGGGGGGATCCCGAAACACCGGGGAGCTGTTTTTT.

This clonotype turned up a few times. The chain uses TRBV27 and TRBJ2-3, with a weak D call TRBD2 (6 bases). The CDR3 totals 15 residues. CDR1 is MNHEY and CDR2 is SMNVEV in the germline V gene (reference sequence). The ends were cut back, 8 bases at V and 2 bases at J, with 17 bases in the middle. CDR3 residues: CASSPGLGNTDTQYF. The CDR3 DNA is TGTGCCAGCTCTCCGGGACTCGGGAACACAGATACGCAGTATTTT.

In its sample, this clonotype was seen many times. The chain combines TRBV7-8 with TRBJ2-3; 7 bases fit TRBD1. V was clipped by 5 bases and J by 4 bases; unmatched bases: 15. The germline gives CDR1 SGHVS, CDR2 FQNEAQ. The CDR3 runs to 17 residues. The CDR3 bases are TGTGCCAGCAGCCTCACTACGACAGGGATCCGTGCAGATACGCAGTATTTT. Translating gives CASSLTTTGIRADTQYF.

This sequence joins TRBV7-3 and TRBJ2-3, with 10 bases aligning to TRBD1. Trimming cost V 3 bases and J 5 bases; bases outside gene matches: 2. There are 14 residues in the CDR3. CDR1 is SGHTA and CDR2 is FQGTGA in the germline V gene. The CDR3 reads CASSFGQGGDTQYF. The CDR3, as DNA: TGTGCCAGCAGCTTCGGACAGGGGGGAGATACGCAGTATTTT.

Regarding this clonotype: A clone one base away is much larger, so this may be a read error. The chain carries TRBV28 and TRBJ2-3; D call uncertain. V was clipped by 4 bases and J by 7 bases, with 3 bases between them. From germline, CDR1 is MDHEN and CDR2 SYDVKM. This CDR3 has 10 residues. CDR3 sequence reads: CASSSHTQYF. As DNA, the CDR3 is TGTGCCAGCAGTTCCCATACGCAGTATTTT.

This clonotype was seen many times. The V gene is TRBV29-1, the J gene TRBJ1-1; TRBD1 agrees at 7 bases. The CDR3 covers 14 residues. From germline, CDR1 is SQVTM and CDR2 ANQGSEA. V lost 6 bases to trimming and J lost 3 bases; unmatched junction nucleotides: 10. As DNA, the CDR3 is TGCAGCGTAAAGGGTAGACAGGGCCACACTGAAGCTTTCTTT. This encodes CSVKGRQGHTEAFF.

Many counts were recorded for this clonotype. The V gene is TRBV7-2, the J gene TRBJ2-3; a possible D gene is TRBD1 (5 bases). Trimming took off 1 base at V and 2 bases at J, with 7 bases between the two ends. The CDR3 contains 14 residues. Germline CDR1 reads SGHTA; CDR2 reads FQGNSA. The CDR3 is CASSLGTNTDTQYF. CDR3 bases: TGTGCCAGCAGCTTAGGGACAAACACAGATACGCAGTATTTT.

This clonotype was counted ten times or more. J is TRBJ2-1 and V is TRBV29-1; D might be TRBD2 (5 bases). The CDR3 is 14 residues long. The ends were cut back, 4 bases at V and 0 bases at J, with 10 bases in the middle. Germline CDR1 is SQVTM and CDR2 is ANQGSEA. The CDR3 sequence is CSVGTANSYNEQFF. The CDR3, as DNA: TGCAGCGTTGGGACTGCCAACTCCTACAATGAGCAGTTCTTC.